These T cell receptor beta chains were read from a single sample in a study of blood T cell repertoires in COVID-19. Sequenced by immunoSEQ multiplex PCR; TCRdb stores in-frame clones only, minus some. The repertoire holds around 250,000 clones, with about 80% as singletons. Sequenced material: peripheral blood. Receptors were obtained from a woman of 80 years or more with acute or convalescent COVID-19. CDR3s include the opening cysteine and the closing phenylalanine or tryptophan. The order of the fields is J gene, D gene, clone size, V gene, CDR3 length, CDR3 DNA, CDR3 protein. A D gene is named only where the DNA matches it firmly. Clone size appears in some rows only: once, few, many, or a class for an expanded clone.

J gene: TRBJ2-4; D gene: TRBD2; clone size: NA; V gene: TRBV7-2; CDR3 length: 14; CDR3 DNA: TGTGCCAGCAGCTTAAGGACTAGGGAGAACATTCAGTACTTC; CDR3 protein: CASSLRTRENIQYF
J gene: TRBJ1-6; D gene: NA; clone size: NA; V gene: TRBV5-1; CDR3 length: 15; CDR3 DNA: TGCGCCAGCAGCTGGGACATTCCAGTAGGTTCACCCCTCCACTTT; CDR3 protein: CASSWDIPVGSPLHF
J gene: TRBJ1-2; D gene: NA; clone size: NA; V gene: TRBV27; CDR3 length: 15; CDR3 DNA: TGTGCCAGCAGTTTAACCGGTCGATTAATCTATGGCTACACCTTC; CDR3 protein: CASSLTGRLIYGYTF
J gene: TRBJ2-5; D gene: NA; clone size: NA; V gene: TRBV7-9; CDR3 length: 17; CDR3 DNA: TGTGCCAGCAGCCCCTTCCGGGGGGCCGGTATTGTTGAGACCCAGTACTTC; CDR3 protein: CASSPFRGAGIVETQYF
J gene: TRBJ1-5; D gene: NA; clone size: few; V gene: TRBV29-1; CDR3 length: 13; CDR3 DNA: TGCAGCGTGAAGACTGATAGCAATCAGCCCCAGCATTTT; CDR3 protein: CSVKTDSNQPQHF
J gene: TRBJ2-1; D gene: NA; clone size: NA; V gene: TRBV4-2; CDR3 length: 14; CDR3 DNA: TGTGCCAGCAGCCAAGATCGGGGGTCGGGGGAGCAGTTCTTC; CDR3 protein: CASSQDRGSGEQFF
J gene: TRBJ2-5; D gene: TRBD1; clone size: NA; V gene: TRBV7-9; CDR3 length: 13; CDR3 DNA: TGTGCCAGCAGCCGGACAGGTCAAGAGACCCAGTACTTC; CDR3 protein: CASSRTGQETQYF
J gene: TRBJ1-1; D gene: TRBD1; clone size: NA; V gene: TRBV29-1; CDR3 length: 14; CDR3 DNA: TGCAGCGTGGAAAAACAGGGGGCAGGCACTGAAGCTTTCTTT; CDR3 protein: CSVEKQGAGTEAFF
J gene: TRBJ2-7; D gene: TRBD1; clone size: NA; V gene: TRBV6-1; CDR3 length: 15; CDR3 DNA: TGTGCCAGCAGTGAACCAGGGACAGGTTCCTACGAGCAGTACTTC; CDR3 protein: CASSEPGTGSYEQYF
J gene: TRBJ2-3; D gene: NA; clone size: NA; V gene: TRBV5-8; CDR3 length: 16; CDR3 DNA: TGTGCCAGCAGCTTGGACGTTCGACTAGGGAAGGATACGCAGTATTTT; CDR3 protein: CASSLDVRLGKDTQYF
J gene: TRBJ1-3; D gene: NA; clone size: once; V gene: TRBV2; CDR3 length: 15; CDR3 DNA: TGTGCCAGCAGTGACCAGGGGTTGGCTGGAAACACCATATATTTT; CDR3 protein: CASSDQGLAGNTIYF
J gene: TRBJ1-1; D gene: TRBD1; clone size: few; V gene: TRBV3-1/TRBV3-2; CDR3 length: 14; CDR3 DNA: TGTGCCAGCAGCCAAGATTTAAGGGGGCTTGAAGCTTTCTTT; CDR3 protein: CASSQDLRGLEAFF
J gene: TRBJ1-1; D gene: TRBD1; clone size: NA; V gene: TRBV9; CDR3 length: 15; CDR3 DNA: TGTGCCAGCAGCGTAACAGGGGGTGGGGACACTGAAGCTTTCTTT; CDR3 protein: CASSVTGGGDTEAFF